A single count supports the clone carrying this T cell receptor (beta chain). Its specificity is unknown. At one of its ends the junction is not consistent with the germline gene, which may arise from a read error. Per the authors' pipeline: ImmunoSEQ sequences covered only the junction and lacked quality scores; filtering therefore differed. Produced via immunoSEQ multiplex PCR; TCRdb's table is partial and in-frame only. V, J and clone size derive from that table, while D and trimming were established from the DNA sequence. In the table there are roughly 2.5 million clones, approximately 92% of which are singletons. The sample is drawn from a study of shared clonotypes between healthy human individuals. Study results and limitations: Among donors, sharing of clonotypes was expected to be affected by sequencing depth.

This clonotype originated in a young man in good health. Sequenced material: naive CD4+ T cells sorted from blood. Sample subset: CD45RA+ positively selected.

CDR3 amino acids: CAGSLPPGNTIYF. The CDR3 DNA is TGTGCCGGCAGCTTACCGCCTGGAAACACCATATATTTT. V usage is TRBV7-9 and J usage is TRBJ1-3; D not resolved. The germline CDR1 and CDR2 sequences are SEHNR and FQNEAQ (reference sequence). This CDR3 spans 13 amino acids.